The 12 T cell receptor beta chains reported below all come from one sample, sequenced in a study of metastatic and nonmetastatic thyroid tumors. Nobody among the patients had been given any treatment before thyroid surgery. TCRdb recomputed clones from the PCR reads via MiXCR. The sample lists around 34,000 clones, about a sixth seen once, with roughly 3.2% in the top ten. Specimen: blood. These receptors were obtained from a female donor with papillary thyroid cancer or a benign thyroid nodule (not recorded which). Some clones in this sample may be carry-over from other donors' samples.

This sequence joins TRBV2 and TRBJ2-2; perhaps D is TRBD1 or TRBD2 (7 bases each). The germline V and J ends were trimmed by 6 bases and 7 bases, with 21 bases remaining between them. CDR1 and CDR2 (germline): SNHLY, FYNNEI. The CDR3 sequence is 16 residues long. The DNA for the CDR3 is TGTGCCAGCAGGAAAGGGGGCGGGAGTGCCCTCGGGGAGCTGTTTTTT. Its protein product is CASRKGGGSALGELFF.

This clone showed up many times. CDR3 sequence: CSARGTFGSGPRQETQYF. CDR3 DNA: TGCAGTGCTAGGGGGACCTTTGGGAGCGGGCCTAGACAAGAGACCCAGTACTTC. The chain joins TRBV20-1 to TRBJ2-5; tentative D call: TRBD2 (6 bases). Germline assignment: CDR1 DFQATT and CDR2 SNEGSKA (reference sequence). The CDR3 runs 18 residues. The V end was cut by 3 bases, the J end by 2 bases, with 25 bases between.

This clone was seen repeatedly, ten times or more. The chain is built from TRBV5-1 and TRBJ2-1; no clear D. Germline assignment: CDR1 SGHRS and CDR2 YFSETQ. This CDR3 region has 16 residues. The V gene lost 2 bases and the J gene lost 5 bases, with 17 bases spanning the gap. The chain's CDR3 is CASSLASALINNEQFF. CDR3 coding DNA: TGCGCCAGCAGCTTAGCGTCAGCTTTGATTAACAATGAGCAGTTCTTC.

This clone was seen only a few times. This CDR3 is also generated by other DNA sequences in the sample. This chain connects TRBV11-1 to TRBJ2-3, with D possibly being TRBD1 (5 bases). The J call is in doubt because the DNA end fits TRBJ1-5 better. The CDR3 sequence is 17 residues long. Germline CDR1 is SGHAT and CDR2 is FQDESV (reference sequence). The CDR3 spells CASSPLGGGVSTDTQHF. The CDR3, as DNA: TGTGCCAGCAGCCCACTCGGGGGGGGGGTTAGCACAGATACGCAGCATTTT.

This clone was seen at least ten times. The chain links TRBV6-5 to TRBJ2-5, with D maybe TRBD1 (5 bases). Trimming removed 0 bases at V and 3 bases at J, with 5 bases between. The CDR3 runs 13 residues. CDR1 MNHEY and CDR2 SVGAGI come from the germline V gene. CDR3 in DNA: TGTGCCAGCAGTTACTCGACAGAAGAGACCCAGTACTTC. Residues: CASSYSTEETQYF.

The sample holds many counts of this clone. The rearrangement joins TRBV6-1 to TRBJ1-2; a possible D gene is TRBD1 (5 bases). The germline CDR1 and CDR2 sequences are MNHNS and SASEGT. Trimming cost V 1 base and J 3 bases, with 9 bases left between them. This CDR3 comprises 14 residues. The CDR3 spells CASSEGDSYYGYTF. The CDR3 DNA reads TGTGCCAGCAGTGAAGGTGACAGCTACTATGGCTACACCTTC.

This clone has a count of ten or more. The same CDR3 also results from other DNA sequences found in this sample. The chain carries TRBV29-1 and TRBJ2-6; the match to TRBD1 covers 7 bases. V shed 5 bases, J shed 2 bases, and the junction held 18 bases outside the gene matches. Germline values: CDR1 SQVTM, CDR2 ANQGSEA. The CDR3 has 19 residues. This CDR3 reads CSVPSRDRPLQPGANVLTF. CDR3 in DNA: TGCAGCGTTCCTAGCAGGGACAGACCGCTGCAACCTGGGGCCAACGTCCTGACTTTC.

This clone came up many times. The chain carries TRBV15 and TRBJ2-1, with 9 bases identical to TRBD1. This CDR3 contains 14 residues. V was pared by 5 bases and J by 8 bases, with 7 bases of the junction left unmatched. Germline values: CDR1 LNHNV, CDR2 YYDKDF (reference sequence). In DNA, the CDR3 is TGTGCCACCAGCCGGGACAGGGTATCGGATGAGCAGTTCTTC. Translating gives CATSRDRVSDEQFF.

The sample holds many counts of this clone. The chain has TRBV20-1 and TRBJ2-6; 7 positions agree with TRBD2. The germline gives CDR1 DFQATT, CDR2 SNEGSKA (reference sequence). The CDR3 length is 14 residues. V shed 5 bases and J 4 bases; nucleotides not matched to a gene: 5. The CDR3 loop reads CSAGGGTGANVLTF. The CDR3 nucleotides read TGCAGTGCTGGCGGGGGTACGGGGGCCAACGTCCTGACTTTC.

This clone was seen at least ten times. Other DNA sequences of this sample code for an identical CDR3. The rearrangement joins TRBV20-1 to TRBJ1-2; 9 bases are a match to TRBD1. Losses at the gene ends were 7 bases for V and 7 bases for J; bases not matched to a gene: 7. The CDR3 totals 12 residues. CDR1 is DFQATT, CDR2 SNEGSKA, per germline (reference sequence). CDR3 sequence reads: CSGKTGGGGYTF. As DNA, the CDR3 is TGCAGTGGAAAGACAGGGGGGGGTGGCTACACCTTC.

The table lists this clone with a few counts. The chain uses TRBV28 and TRBJ2-7, with 9 bases aligning to TRBD2. This CDR3 comprises 15 residues. Germline-derived CDR1 and CDR2 are MDHEN and SYDVKM. Losses at the gene ends were 7 bases for V and 7 bases for J; bases not matched to a gene: 14. In nucleotides, the CDR3 is TGTGCCAGCATCCGACTAGCGGTAGGGCCGGGTGAGCAGTACTTC. As protein: CASIRLAVGPGEQYF.

This clone was counted at least ten times. The rearrangement uses TRBV6-1 and TRBJ1-3, with TRBD1 as a possible D gene (6 bases). CDR3 length: 15 amino acids. V was trimmed by 5 bases and J by 0 bases, leaving 11 bases between them. CDR1 is MNHNS, CDR2 SASEGT, per germline. Here the CDR3 reads CASSPEDSSGNTIYF. For the CDR3, the DNA is TGTGCCAGCAGTCCCGAGGACAGCTCTGGAAACACCATATATTTT.